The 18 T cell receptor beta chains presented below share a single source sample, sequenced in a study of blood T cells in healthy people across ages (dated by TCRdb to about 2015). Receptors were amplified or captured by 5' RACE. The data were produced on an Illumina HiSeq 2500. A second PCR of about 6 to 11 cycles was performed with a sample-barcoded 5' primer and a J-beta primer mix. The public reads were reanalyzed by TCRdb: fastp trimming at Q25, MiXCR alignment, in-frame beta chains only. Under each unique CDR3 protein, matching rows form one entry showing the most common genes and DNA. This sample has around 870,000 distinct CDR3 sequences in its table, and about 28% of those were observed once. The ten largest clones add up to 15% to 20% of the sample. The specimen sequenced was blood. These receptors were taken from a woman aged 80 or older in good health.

CDR3 DNA: TGTGCCAGTAGTACCCGACAGGGAAGTCAGCCCCAGCATTTT. Residues: CASSTRQGSQPQHF. This rearrangement joins TRBV19 to TRBJ1-5, with 7 positions matching TRBD1. The CDR3 has 14 amino acids. CDR1 LNHDA and CDR2 SQIVND come from the germline V gene (reference sequence). The ends lost 4 bases at V and 6 bases at J; junction bases unmatched: 6.

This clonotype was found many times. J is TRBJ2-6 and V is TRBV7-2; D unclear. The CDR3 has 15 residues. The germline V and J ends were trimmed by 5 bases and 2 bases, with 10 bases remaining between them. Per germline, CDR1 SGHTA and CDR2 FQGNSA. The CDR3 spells CASSKYNPGANVLTF. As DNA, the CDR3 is TGTGCCAGCAGCAAGTACAACCCTGGGGCCAACGTCCTGACTTTC.

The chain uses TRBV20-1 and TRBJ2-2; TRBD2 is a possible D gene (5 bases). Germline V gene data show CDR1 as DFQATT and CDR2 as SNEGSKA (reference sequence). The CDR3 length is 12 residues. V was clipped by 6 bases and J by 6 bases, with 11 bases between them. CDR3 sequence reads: CSAHRGAGELFF. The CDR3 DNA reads TGCAGTGCACACCGGGGAGCCGGGGAGCTGTTTTTT.

The CDR3, as DNA: TGTGCCAGCAGACTTACGACTGGGGCCGGTGGAAACATTCAGTACTTC. Protein: CASRLTTGAGGNIQYF. This chain connects TRBV6-1 to TRBJ2-7; D perhaps matches TRBD1 (5 bases). TRBJ2-4 explains the end of the DNA better; the J call may be wrong. The germline gives CDR1 MNHNS, CDR2 SASEGT. This CDR3 has 16 amino acids.

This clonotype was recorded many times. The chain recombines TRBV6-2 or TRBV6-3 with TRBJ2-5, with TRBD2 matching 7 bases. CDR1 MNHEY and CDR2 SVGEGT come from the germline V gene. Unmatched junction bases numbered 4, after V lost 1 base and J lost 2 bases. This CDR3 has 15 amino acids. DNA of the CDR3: TGTGCCAGCAGTTACTGGGGGACTAATCAAGAGACCCAGTACTTC. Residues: CASSYWGTNQETQYF.

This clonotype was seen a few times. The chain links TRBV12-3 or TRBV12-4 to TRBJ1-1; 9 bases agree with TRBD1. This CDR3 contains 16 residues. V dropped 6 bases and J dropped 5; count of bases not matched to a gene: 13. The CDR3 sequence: CASSTQGALFLTEAFF. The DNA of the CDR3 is TGTGCCAGCAGCACACAGGGGGCGCTTTTTTTAACTGAAGCTTTCTTT.

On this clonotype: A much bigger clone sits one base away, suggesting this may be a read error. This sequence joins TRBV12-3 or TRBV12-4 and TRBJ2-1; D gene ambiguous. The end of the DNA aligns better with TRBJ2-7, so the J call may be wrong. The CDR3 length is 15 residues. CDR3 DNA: TGTGCCAGCAGTCCTAGTGCCAGCTCCTACAATGAGCAGTACTTC. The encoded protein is CASSPSASSYNEQYF.

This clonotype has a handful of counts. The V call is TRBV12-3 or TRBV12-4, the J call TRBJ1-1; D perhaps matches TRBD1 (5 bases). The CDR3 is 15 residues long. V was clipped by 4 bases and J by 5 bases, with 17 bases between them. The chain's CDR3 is CASSSKGHLGTEAFF. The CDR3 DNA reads TGTGCCAGCAGTTCGAAGGGGCACCTCGGGACTGAAGCTTTCTTT.

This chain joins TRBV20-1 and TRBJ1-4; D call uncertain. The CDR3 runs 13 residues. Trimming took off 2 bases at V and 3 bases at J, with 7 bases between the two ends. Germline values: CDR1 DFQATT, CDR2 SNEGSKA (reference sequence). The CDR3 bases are TGCAGTGCTAGATGGGGATCTAATGAAAAACTGTTTTTT. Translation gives CSARWGSNEKLFF.

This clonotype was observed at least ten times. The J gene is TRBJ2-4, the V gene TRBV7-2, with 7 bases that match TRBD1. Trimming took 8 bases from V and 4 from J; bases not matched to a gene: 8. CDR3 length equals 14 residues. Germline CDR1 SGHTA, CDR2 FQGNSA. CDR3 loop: CASGTGQLKNIQYF. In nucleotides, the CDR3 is TGTGCCAGCGGGACGGGACAGCTAAAAAACATTCAGTACTTC.

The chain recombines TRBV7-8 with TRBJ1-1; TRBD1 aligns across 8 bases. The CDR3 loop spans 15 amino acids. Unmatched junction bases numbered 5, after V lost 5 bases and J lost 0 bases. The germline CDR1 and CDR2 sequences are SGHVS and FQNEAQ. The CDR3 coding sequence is TGTGCCAGCAGCGCCCGGACAGGGCTGAACACTGAAGCTTTCTTT. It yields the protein CASSARTGLNTEAFF.

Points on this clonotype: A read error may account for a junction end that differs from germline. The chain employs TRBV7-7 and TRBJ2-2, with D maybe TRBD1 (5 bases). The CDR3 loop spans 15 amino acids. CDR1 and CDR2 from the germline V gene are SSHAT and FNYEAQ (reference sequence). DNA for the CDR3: TGTGCTAGCAGCTTAGGGGCCCAGGGCACCGGGGAGCTGTTTTTT. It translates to CASSLGAQGTGELFF.

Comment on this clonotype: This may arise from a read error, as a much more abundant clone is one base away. CDR3 DNA sequence: TGTGCCAGCAGCTTAGCAGACGGGGCCAACGTCCGGACTTTC. Translated, it gives CASSLADGANVRTF. The chain is built from TRBV7-9 and TRBJ2-6, with D possibly called TRBD1 or TRBD2 (5 bases each). In germline, CDR1 is SEHNR, CDR2 FQNEAQ (reference sequence). CDR3 size: 14 residues. The variable domain in full, with the rest retrieved from reference TRBV7-9 and TRBJ2-6, is DTGVSQNPRHKITKRGQNVTFRCDPISEHNRLYWYRQTLGQGPEFLTYFQNEAQLEKSRLLSDRFSAERPKGSFSTLEIQRTEQGDSAMYLCASSLADGANVRTFGAGSRLTVL.

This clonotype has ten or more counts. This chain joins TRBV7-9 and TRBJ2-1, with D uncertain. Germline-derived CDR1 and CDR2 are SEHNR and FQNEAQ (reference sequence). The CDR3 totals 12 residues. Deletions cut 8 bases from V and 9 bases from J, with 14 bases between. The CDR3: CASEESLSEQFF. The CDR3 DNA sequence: TGTGCCAGCGAAGAGTCTTTGAGTGAGCAGTTCTTC.

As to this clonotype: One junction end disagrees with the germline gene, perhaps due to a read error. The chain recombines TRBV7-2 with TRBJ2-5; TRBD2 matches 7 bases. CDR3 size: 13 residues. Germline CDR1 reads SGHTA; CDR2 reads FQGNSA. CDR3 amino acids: CANSSWSGEAQYF. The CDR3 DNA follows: TGTGCCAACAGCTCCTGGAGCGGGGAGGCCCAGTACTTC.

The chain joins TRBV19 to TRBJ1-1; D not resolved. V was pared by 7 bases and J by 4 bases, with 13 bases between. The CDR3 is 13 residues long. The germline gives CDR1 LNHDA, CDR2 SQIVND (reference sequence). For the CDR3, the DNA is TGTGCCAGTATTGGACCCTACTTCACTGAAGCTTTCTTT. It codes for CASIGPYFTEAFF.

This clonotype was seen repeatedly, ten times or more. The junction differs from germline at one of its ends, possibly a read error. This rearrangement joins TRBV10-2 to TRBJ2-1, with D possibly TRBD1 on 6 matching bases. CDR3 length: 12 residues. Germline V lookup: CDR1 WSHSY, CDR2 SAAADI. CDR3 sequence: CASSRQDNEQFF. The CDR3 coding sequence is TGTGCCAGCAGCCGACAGGACAATGAGCAGTTCTTC.

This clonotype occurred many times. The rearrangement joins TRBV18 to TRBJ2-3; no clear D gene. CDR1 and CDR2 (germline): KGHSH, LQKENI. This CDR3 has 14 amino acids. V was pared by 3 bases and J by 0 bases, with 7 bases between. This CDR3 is CASSPNDSTDTQYF. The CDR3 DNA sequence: TGTGCCAGCTCACCGAACGACAGCACAGATACGCAGTATTTT.